Detailed here is one TCR beta chain. The CDR3 loop spans 16 amino acids. Per the germline V gene, CDR1 is SNHLY and CDR2 is FYNNEI. Between the trimmed V and J ends, which lost 1 base and 5 bases, there was a span of 16 bases. In the source study's methods: Nucleated cell number was recorded as an estimate derived from reference gene primer amplification. The assay was immunoSEQ multiplex PCR, and TCRdb's table has in-frame clones only and misses some. V, J and clone size derive from that table, while D and trimming were established from the DNA sequence. The repertoire holds roughly 180,000 clones, with approximately 81% as singletons. The data derive from a study of blood T cell repertoires in COVID-19.

This sequence was found in an elderly woman with active or convalescent COVID-19. Sequences were obtained from peripheral blood. The chain carries TRBV2 and TRBJ2-3; possibly TRBD2 for D (5 bases). CDR3 bases: TGTGCCAGCAGTGAAGTGGCGGGCATCGTAGAAGATACGCAGTATTTT. Translating gives CASSEVAGIVEDTQYF.